The 14 T cell receptor beta chains below all came from one sample that was sequenced in a study of CD8+ T cells in alopecia areata. Isolated RNA was reverse transcribed into cDNA used as the sequencing template. The assay was immunoSEQ multiplex PCR, and TCRdb's table has in-frame clones only and misses some. The sample lists 60,000 to 70,000 clones; roughly 44% were seen once. Here the sequenced sample was CD8+ T cells sorted from blood, taken at week 0. The receptors originated from a human donor with alopecia areata.

The V gene is TRBV7-8, the J gene TRBJ2-1; D is uncertain. Trimming cost V 2 bases and J 5 bases, with 16 bases left between them. The CDR3 extends over 16 amino acids. In germline, CDR1 is SGHVS, CDR2 FQNEAQ. The CDR3 here is CASSLRQPQSDNEQFF. DNA of the CDR3: TGTGCCAGCAGCTTAAGGCAACCTCAGAGCGACAATGAGCAGTTCTTC.

The V and J genes are TRBV6-6 and TRBJ1-1; 7 positions match TRBD1. V dropped 8 bases and J dropped 3; count of bases not matched to a gene: 6. The CDR3 contains 13 residues. Germline loops: CDR1 MNHNY, CDR2 SVGAGI (reference sequence). The CDR3 nucleotides are TGTGCCAGCCTAGGGACAGAGGACACTGAAGCTTTCTTT. It encodes CASLGTEDTEAFF.

The chain links TRBV11-2 to TRBJ1-3; D unresolved. Germline V CDR1 and CDR2: SGHAT, FQNNGV. The CDR3 loop spans 17 amino acids. V lost 0 bases to trimming and J lost 0 bases, with 12 bases between them. The CDR3 DNA reads TGTGCCAGCAGCTTAGATTTTCCGGGCCGCTCTGGAAACACCATATATTTT. This codes for CASSLDFPGRSGNTIYF.

V gene TRBV11-2 combines with J gene TRBJ2-2, with 8 nucleotides matching TRBD2. The V gene end was trimmed by 11 bases and the J gene end by 5 bases; junction bases not matched to a gene: 7. The CDR3 length is 13 residues. Germline assignment: CDR1 SGHAT and CDR2 FQNNGV. The CDR3 loop is CALGAGATGELFF. CDR3 DNA sequence: TGTGCCCTCGGAGCGGGGGCGACCGGGGAGCTGTTTTTT.

The V and J genes are TRBV5-1 and TRBJ1-1; D call uncertain. Germline CDR1 and CDR2: SGHRS and YFSETQ. This CDR3 spans 15 amino acids. Trimming cost V 1 base and J 1 base, with 11 bases left between them. The CDR3 bases are TGCGCCAGCAGCTTGATGTTCCCCGGGAACACTGAAGCTTTCTTT. Translation: CASSLMFPGNTEAFF.

V and J are TRBV27 and TRBJ2-7; 9 bases agree with TRBD2. The CDR3 runs to 16 residues. V was clipped by 2 bases and J by 2 bases; unmatched bases: 7. Germline CDR1 and CDR2: MNHEY and SMNVEV (reference sequence). CDR3 in DNA: TGTGCCAGCAGTTTACCGAGACTAGCGGACACCTACGAGCAGTACTTC. This encodes CASSLPRLADTYEQYF.

This clone was seen more than once but under ten times. At one boundary the junction diverges from the germline segment, which might be a read error. The chain couples TRBV9 to TRBJ2-7; no clear D. This CDR3 comprises 14 residues. The germline CDR1 and CDR2 sequences are SGDLS and YYNGEE. The CDR3 DNA sequence: TGTGCCAGCAGCGGGGAACGGGTGCCCTACGAGCAGTGCTTC. This sequence encodes CASSGERVPYEQCF.

This rearrangement joins TRBV29-1 to TRBJ1-2; D remains unclear. The CDR3 is 12 residues long. V was cut by 2 bases and J by 4 bases, with 8 bases left in between. Germline V gene lookup returns CDR1 SQVTM and CDR2 ANQGSEA. CDR3: CSVERRPYGYTF. The DNA for the CDR3 is TGCAGCGTTGAAAGACGGCCCTATGGCTACACCTTC. The full variable domain, completed using reference TRBV29-1 and TRBJ1-2, is SAVISQKPSRDICQRGTSLTIQCQVDSQVTMMFWYRQQPGQSLTLIATANQGSEATYESGFVIDKFPISRPNLTFSTLTVSNMSPEDSSIYLCSVERRPYGYTFGSGTRLTVV.

In the case of this clone: This CDR3 is also generated by other DNA sequences in the sample. This chain uses TRBV9 with TRBJ2-2; D is unresolved. The CDR3 has 12 amino acids. V dropped 0 bases and J dropped 6 bases, with 3 bases sitting between them. Germline assignment: CDR1 SGDLS and CDR2 YYNGEE. CDR3 nucleotide sequence: TGTGCCAGCAGCGTAGTCCCCGGGGAGCTGTTTTTT. Translating it yields CASSVVPGELFF.

This chain joins TRBV19 and TRBJ1-5; the D is unclear. Trimming stripped 6 bases from V and 2 bases from J, with 11 bases between. Germline V gene lookup returns CDR1 LNHDA and CDR2 SQIVND (reference sequence). The CDR3 has 14 amino acids. The CDR3 protein is CASSSAVGNQPQHF. CDR3 nucleotides: TGTGCCAGTAGCTCAGCGGTTGGCAATCAGCCCCAGCATTTT.

The genes are TRBV29-1 and TRBJ1-1; D gene ambiguous. The CDR3 has 11 amino acids. Germline values: CDR1 SQVTM, CDR2 ANQGSEA. Trimming cost V 3 bases and J 5 bases, with 7 bases left between them. In nucleotides, the CDR3 is TGCAGCGTTGAGGGCAGGACTGAAGCTTTCTTT. Translating gives CSVEGRTEAFF.

The rearrangement uses TRBV4-1 and TRBJ2-1; D remains ambiguous. Trimming took 1 base from V and 3 from J, leaving 4 bases between them. Germline V CDR1 and CDR2: MGHRA, YSYEKL. The CDR3 is 13 residues long. CDR3 in amino acids: CASSQANYNEQFF. The DNA of the CDR3 is TGCGCCAGCAGCCAAGCCAACTACAATGAGCAGTTCTTC.

This clone came up a few times. The chain has TRBV19 and TRBJ2-1; D remains ambiguous. The CDR3 contains 12 residues. V was clipped by 3 bases and J by 7 bases, with 7 bases between them. Germline lookup yields CDR1 LNHDA and CDR2 SQIVND (reference sequence). Here the CDR3 DNA reads TGTGCCAGTAGTATGCGAGGAAATGAGCAGTTCTTC. Protein product: CASSMRGNEQFF.

This chain links TRBV4-1 with TRBJ2-3, with D perhaps TRBD2 (6 bases). The CDR3 has 13 residues. V was pared by 1 base and J by 11 bases, with 13 bases between. Germline CDR1 is MGHRA and CDR2 is YSYEKL. Here the CDR3 DNA reads TGCGCCAGCAGCCAAGTAAGCTCTAGCGAGCAGTATTTT. It specifies CASSQVSSSEQYF.